The 21 T cell receptor beta chains in this list originate from one sample, sequenced in a study of a mutant IDH1 vaccine in newly diagnosed glioma. Only in-frame clones appear in the TCRdb table, and some are missing; sequencing was by immunoSEQ multiplex PCR. Altogether approximately 37,000 clones are present, roughly three fifths being singletons, with the ten largest covering approximately 11%. Time point here: week 5, during vaccination. Each dose of the vaccine consisted of 300 ug of mutant IDH1 20-mer peptide, with topical imiquimod. These TCRs' antigens remain unknown. The sequencing used PBMCs, collected from a glioma patient whose treatment included an IDH1 peptide vaccine. The receptors were gathered from a woman between 18 and 29 years old with glioma.

The rearrangement uses TRBV4-1 and TRBJ1-3; D is undetermined. Germline values: CDR1 MGHRA, CDR2 YSYEKL. V dropped 2 bases and J dropped 0 bases, with 11 bases sitting between them. The CDR3 loop spans 16 amino acids. CDR3 nucleotides: TGCGCCAGCAGCCAATTGGCAGGCAACTCTGGAAACACCATATATTTT. This translates into CASSQLAGNSGNTIYF.

The gene calls are TRBV5-1 and TRBJ1-2; a weak D match, TRBD1 (5 bases). This CDR3 has 15 amino acids. CDR1 is SGHRS, CDR2 YFSETQ, per germline. V shed 3 bases and J shed 4 bases, with 16 bases lying between them. CDR3 coding DNA: TGCGCCAGCAGCTCATCAGGGAGGCATTTCTATGGCTACACCTTC. Encoded protein: CASSSSGRHFYGYTF.

This chain joins TRBV5-6 and TRBJ1-1; D gene unclear. The CDR3 runs to 16 residues. In germline, CDR1 is SGHDT, CDR2 YYEEEE. Trimming stripped 3 bases from V and 0 bases from J, with 15 bases between. In DNA, the CDR3 is TGTGCCAGCAGCTACCTGACGGGCTCCGTGAACACTGAAGCTTTCTTT. Translation: CASSYLTGSVNTEAFF.

This clone has just a few counts. The V call is TRBV10-3, the J call TRBJ2-7; D gene unclear. The V gene lost 7 bases and the J gene lost 4 bases, with 14 bases spanning the gap. The germline CDR1 and CDR2 sequences are ENHRY and SYGVKD. The CDR3 contains 13 residues. The CDR3 reads CAITEVPTYEQYF. DNA for the CDR3: TGTGCCATCACCGAGGTTCCAACGTACGAGCAGTACTTC.

The gene calls are TRBV7-2 and TRBJ2-7; the D gene is possibly TRBD2 (6 bases). This CDR3 has 13 amino acids. In germline, CDR1 is SGHTA, CDR2 FQGNSA. The ends were cut back, 7 bases at V and 3 bases at J, with 13 bases in the middle. The CDR3 spells CASTSGVNYEQYF. The CDR3 DNA reads as TGTGCCAGCACCTCGGGGGTGAACTACGAGCAGTACTTC.

The gene calls are TRBV27 and TRBJ1-5; D not certain. Per germline, CDR1 MNHEY and CDR2 SMNVEV (reference sequence). This CDR3 comprises 13 residues. The V gene lost 6 bases and the J gene lost 7 bases, with 13 bases spanning the gap. The CDR3 sequence is CASSPYRGQPQHF. As DNA, the CDR3 is TGTGCCAGCAGCCCCTACAGAGGGCAGCCCCAGCATTTT.

The rearrangement uses TRBV5-8 and TRBJ2-3; D remains unclear. The CDR3 spans 15 residues. Germline values: CDR1 SGHTS, CDR2 YDEGEE. Trimming left V 2 bases short and J 2 bases short, with 12 bases between. CDR3 amino acids: CASSFKTAFTDTQYF. The CDR3 DNA follows: TGTGCCAGCAGCTTCAAAACAGCGTTCACAGATACGCAGTATTTT.

The V and J genes are TRBV29-1 and TRBJ2-5; possible D gene TRBD1, 5 bases. Trimming shortened V by 8 bases and J by 6 bases, and 19 bases separated the two germline ends. Germline V gene data show CDR1 as SQVTM and CDR2 as ANQGSEA. This CDR3 comprises 13 residues. Here the CDR3 DNA reads TGCAGCTCCGTTACAGGCGGTGAGAAGACCCAGTACTTC. It is translated as CSSVTGGEKTQYF.

The gene calls are TRBV7-9 and TRBJ2-5; TRBD2 matches at 11 bases. J was trimmed by 6 bases and V by 5 bases; bases with no gene match: 8. Germline CDR1 is SEHNR and CDR2 is FQNEAQ (reference sequence). The CDR3 is 15 residues long. DNA of the CDR3: TGTGCCAGCAGCCGGGGACTAGCGGCTTGGAAGACCCAGTACTTC. Its protein is CASSRGLAAWKTQYF.

The chain uses TRBV18 and TRBJ1-2; D gene unclear. The V end lost 2 bases, the J end lost 8 bases, and 9 bases lay between the germline ends. The germline V gene encodes CDR1 KGHSH and CDR2 LQKENI. CDR3 length: 12 residues. Here the CDR3 DNA reads TGTGCCAGCTCACCAGCCCGAGACGGCTACACCTTC. Protein sequence: CASSPARDGYTF.

The genes are TRBV5-4 and TRBJ2-1, with 7 bases aligning to TRBD2. Germline CDR1 reads SGHNT; CDR2 reads YYREEE (reference sequence). The length of the CDR3 is 16 residues. Germline trimming cut 2 bases from V and 5 bases from J; bases unmatched to any gene: 10. In nucleotides, the CDR3 is TGTGCCAGCAGCTTTCCCAGCGGGGTAGTAAACAATGAGCAGTTCTTC. Its protein is CASSFPSGVVNNEQFF. The full variable domain, its missing parts supplied by reference TRBV5-4 and TRBJ2-1, is ETGVTQSPTHLIKTRGQQVTLRCSSQSGHNTVSWYQQALGQGPQFIFQYYREEENGRGNFPPRFSGLQFPNYSSELNVNALELDDSALYLCASSFPSGVVNNEQFFGPGTRLTVL.

This chain uses TRBV4-1 with TRBJ1-2, with TRBD1 as a possible D gene (6 bases). This CDR3 is 15 amino acids long. Germline assignment: CDR1 MGHRA and CDR2 YSYEKL. Between the trimmed V and J ends, which lost 4 bases and 0 bases, there was a span of 12 bases. The CDR3 nucleotides read TGCGCCAGCAGCCCTAGGGACACTTCTAACTATGGCTACACCTTC. Its protein is CASSPRDTSNYGYTF.

V and J are TRBV7-8 and TRBJ2-3; TRBD2 matches 15 bases. The length of the CDR3 is 16 residues. J gave up 3 bases and V 6 bases, and 4 bases lay outside the gene matches. Germline lookup yields CDR1 SGHVS and CDR2 FQNEAQ. The CDR3: CASSWTSGGGTDTQYF. The CDR3 DNA reads TGTGCCAGCAGTTGGACTAGCGGGGGGGGGACAGATACGCAGTATTTT.

This clone is a singleton in its sample. The chain recombines TRBV2 with TRBJ2-5; the match to TRBD2 covers 14 bases. The DNA end is a closer match to TRBJ2-7, so the J assignment may be wrong. The germline gives CDR1 SNHLY, CDR2 FYNNEI. This CDR3 has 16 amino acids. CDR3 in amino acids: CASSEGGLAGAYEQYF. For the CDR3, the DNA is TGTGCCAGCAGTGAAGGGGGACTAGCGGGGGCCTACGAGCAGTACTTC.

The chain employs TRBV4-1 and TRBJ1-5; D is uncertain. CDR3 length: 15 amino acids. V was pared by 0 bases and J by 3 bases, with 9 bases between. Germline V CDR1 and CDR2: MGHRA, YSYEKL. The CDR3 reads CASSQDRSSNQPQHF. In DNA form, the CDR3 reads TGCGCCAGCAGCCAAGATCGGTCCTCCAATCAGCCCCAGCATTTT.

The genes are TRBV19 and TRBJ2-5; D is possibly TRBD2 (5 bases). Between the trimmed V and J ends, which lost 5 bases and 0 bases, there was a span of 10 bases. Germline CDR1 and CDR2: LNHDA and SQIVND (reference sequence). This CDR3 spans 14 amino acids. CDR3 nucleotides: TGTGCCAGTAGTCCCGGACTGAACCAAGAGACCCAGTACTTC. Translated, it gives CASSPGLNQETQYF.

CDR3 nucleotides: TGTGCCAGTAGTCGACAGGGTCTCACCGGGGAGCTGTTTTTT. It encodes CASSRQGLTGELFF. The V gene is TRBV19, the J gene TRBJ2-2, with 7 bases aligning to TRBD1. With V trimmed by 5 bases and J by 4 bases, 4 bases remained unmatched. CDR3 size: 14 residues. Germline-derived CDR1 and CDR2 are LNHDA and SQIVND (reference sequence).

This clone was seen a handful of times. The chain has TRBV6-5 and TRBJ1-1; possible D gene TRBD1, 5 bases. Deletions cut 8 bases from V and 4 bases from J, with 14 bases between. The CDR3 loop spans 13 amino acids. Germline V gene data show CDR1 as MNHEY and CDR2 as SVGAGI. The CDR3 nucleotides read TGTGCCAGCCAAAGGGGCGGGGGCACTGAAGCTTTCTTT. Amino acids: CASQRGGGTEAFF.

In its sample, this clone was seen a few times. The V call is TRBV5-1, the J call TRBJ1-1; 9 positions agree with TRBD1. The V gene end was trimmed by 4 bases and the J gene end by 4 bases; junction bases not matched to a gene: 8. The germline V gene encodes CDR1 SGHRS and CDR2 YFSETQ. This CDR3 is 15 amino acids long. CDR3 in DNA: TGCGCCAGCAGCGCTCAGGGACAGGGCGCCACTGAAGCTTTCTTT. Translating it yields CASSAQGQGATEAFF.

The V and J genes are TRBV6-4 and TRBJ2-1; 9 bases align to TRBD2. This CDR3 region has 13 residues. Germline CDR1 and CDR2: MRHNA and SNTAGT. V was clipped by 2 bases and J by 10 bases; unmatched bases: 3. CDR3 residues: CASSDGLAQEQFF. DNA for the CDR3: TGTGCCAGCAGTGACGGACTAGCGCAAGAGCAGTTCTTC.

This chain connects TRBV20-1 to TRBJ2-1; possible D gene TRBD2, 5 bases. The length of the CDR3 is 10 residues. The germline V gene has CDR1 DFQATT and CDR2 SNEGSKA (reference sequence). Trimming left V 4 bases short and J 8 bases short, with 6 bases between. The CDR3 DNA is TGCAGTGCTATGGAGGATGAGCAGTTCTTC. Translating it yields CSAMEDEQFF.